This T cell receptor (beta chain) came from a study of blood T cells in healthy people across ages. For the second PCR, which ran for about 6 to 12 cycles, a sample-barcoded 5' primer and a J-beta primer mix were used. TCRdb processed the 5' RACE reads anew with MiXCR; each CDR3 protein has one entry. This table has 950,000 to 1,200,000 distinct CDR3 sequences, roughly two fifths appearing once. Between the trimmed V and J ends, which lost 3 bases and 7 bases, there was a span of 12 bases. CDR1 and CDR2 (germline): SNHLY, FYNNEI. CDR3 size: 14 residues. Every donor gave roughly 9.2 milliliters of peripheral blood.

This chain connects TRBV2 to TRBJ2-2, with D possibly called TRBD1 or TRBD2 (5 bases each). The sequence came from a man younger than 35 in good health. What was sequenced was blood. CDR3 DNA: TGTGCCAGCAGTGAGGTCGGGGCGGTCGGGGAGCTGTTTTTT. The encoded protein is CASSEVGAVGELFF.